This T cell receptor (beta chain) appears in the sequencing data of a study of T-cell memory formation after mild COVID-19. From 5'RACE with constant-segment primers came TCR alpha and TCR beta cDNA libraries that carried sample barcodes and UMIs. Using its own MiXCR run on the 5' RACE reads, TCRdb lists one record per CDR3 protein. This repertoire shows 430,000 or so distinct CDR3 sequences, around a quarter found once; its top ten account for about an eighth. Overall study findings and caveats: That cross-reactive memory joined was suggested by some responding clones appearing in pre-infection memory.

This clonotype was seen at least ten times. Antigen: not known. The receptor was isolated from an adult woman who had mild COVID-19 (a few samples of this study predate the infection). Cell type and time point are not known. Sequences were obtained from PBMCs or a T cell subset sorted from them (not recorded which).

For the CDR3, the DNA is TGCAGTGCTAGTTTCGGGGGGGCGGGCAATGAGCAGTTCTTC. This gives the protein CSASFGGAGNEQFF. The chain recombines TRBV20-1 with TRBJ2-1, with 8 bases matching TRBD2. Germline-derived CDR1 and CDR2 are DFQATT and SNEGSKA (reference sequence). CDR3 length: 14 amino acids. After removal of 3 bases from V and 6 bases from J, the junction contained 7 bases not matched to a gene.